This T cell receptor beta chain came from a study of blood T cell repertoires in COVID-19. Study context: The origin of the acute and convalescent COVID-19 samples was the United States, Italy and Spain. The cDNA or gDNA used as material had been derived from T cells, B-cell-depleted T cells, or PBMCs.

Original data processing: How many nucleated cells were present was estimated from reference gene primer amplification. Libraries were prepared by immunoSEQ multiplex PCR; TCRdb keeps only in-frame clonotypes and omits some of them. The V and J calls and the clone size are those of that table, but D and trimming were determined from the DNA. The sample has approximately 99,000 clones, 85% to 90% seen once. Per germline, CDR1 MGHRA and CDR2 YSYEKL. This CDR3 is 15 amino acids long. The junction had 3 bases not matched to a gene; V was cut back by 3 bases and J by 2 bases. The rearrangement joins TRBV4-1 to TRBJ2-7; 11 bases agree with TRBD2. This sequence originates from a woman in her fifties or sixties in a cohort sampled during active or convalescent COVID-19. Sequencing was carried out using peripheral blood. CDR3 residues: CASSQGLAVPYEQYF. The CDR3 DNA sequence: TGCGCCAGCAGCCAGGGACTAGCGGTTCCCTACGAGCAGTACTTC.